This T cell receptor (beta chain) appears in the sequencing data of a study of T-cell memory formation after mild COVID-19. Study-wide findings and caveats: Cross-reactive memory seemingly joined, as some responding clones were found in pre-infection memory.

A single record per CDR3 protein comes from TCRdb applying MiXCR to the 5' RACE reads. Of 200,000 to 300,000 distinct CDR3 sequences in the sample, over 15% are singletons; the top ten hold approximately 20%. About this clonotype: Antigen specificity is unknown.

Trimming took off 2 bases at V and 5 bases at J, with 12 bases between the two ends. Germline values: CDR1 GTSNPN, CDR2 SVGIG (reference sequence). This CDR3 comprises 13 residues. The sample was PBMCs or a T cell subset sorted from them (not recorded which). The chain employs TRBV30 and TRBJ1-2; D uncertain. This TCR was recovered from a man in his late teens or twenties who had mild COVID-19 (a few samples of this study predate the infection). Cell type and time point are not known. This CDR3 reads CAWSLSRNYGYTF. For the CDR3, the DNA is TGTGCCTGGAGTTTGAGTCGGAATTATGGCTACACCTTC.